The next 28 T cell receptor beta chains were all read from a single sample in a study of beta chain features in type 1 diabetes (dated by TCRdb to 2017 to 2018). Findings and caveats that apply to the study as a whole: In all four CD4+ subsets, TCRB CDR3 length was moderately but significantly shorter in type 1 diabetes patients.

The antigens of these receptors remain unknown. Preparation of the library involved the immunoSEQ multiplex PCR assay. The entire isolated RNA was reverse transcribed using the High Capacity cDNA Reverse Transcription Kit, and thus expressed TCRB transcripts were sequenced. TCRdb obtained this table from immuneACCESS and retained in-frame rearrangements with V and J assigned. These tables miss some clones; where compared with another copy, unresolved V genes account for less than half of the shortfall, and the remainder is unexplained. The sample yields 230,000 or so clones; approximately 16% were counted once. In total, the top ten clones hold more than 0.075% of the sample. Sequenced: naive CD4+ T cells from blood. This specimen's cell subset or site label, interpreted: true naive CD4+ T cells. These receptors were obtained from a young man with type 1 diabetes.

The chain employs TRBV9 and TRBJ1-2, with 7 bases aligning to TRBD1. The CDR3 is 16 amino acids. Germline V gene data show CDR1 as SGDLS and CDR2 as YYNGEE. Trimming took 9 bases from V and 8 from J; bases not matched to a gene: 22. The CDR3 is CATPRQGGAPLSGYTF. CDR3 nucleotide sequence: TGTGCCACACCCCGACAGGGAGGAGCCCCCCTATCGGGCTACACCTTC.

This clone was detected a few times. The chain carries TRBV11-2 and TRBJ2-7; 8 bases fit TRBD1. The junction had 12 bases not matched to a gene; V was cut back by 5 bases and J by 3 bases. The CDR3 loop spans 16 amino acids. Germline assignment: CDR1 SGHAT and CDR2 FQNNGV. In nucleotides, the CDR3 is TGTGCCAGCAGCCTATCTAGGACAGGGTTTAGCTACGAGCAGTACTTC. It translates to CASSLSRTGFSYEQYF. Using reference TRBV11-2 and TRBJ2-7 for the parts outside the CDR3, the full variable domain is EAGVAQSPRYKIIEKRQSVAFWCNPISGHATLYWYQQILGQGPKLLIQFQNNGVVDDSQLPKDRFSAERLKGVDSTLKIQPAKLEDSAVYLCASSLSRTGFSYEQYFGPGTRLTVT.

The chain is built from TRBV5-4 and TRBJ2-7, with 11 bases fitting TRBD1. V trimming: 4 bases; J trimming: 2 bases; junction bases outside the gene matches: 5. Germline loops: CDR1 SGHNT, CDR2 YYREEE (reference sequence). The CDR3 runs 15 residues. The CDR3 coding sequence is TGTGCCAGCAGCCGAGGACAGGGGGCCACCTACGAGCAGTACTTC. The encoded protein is CASSRGQGATYEQYF.

The chain links TRBV2 to TRBJ2-7; 11 bases match TRBD1. The length of the CDR3 is 14 residues. The V gene end was trimmed by 6 bases and the J gene end by 4 bases; junction bases not matched to a gene: 5. Germline CDR1 and CDR2: SNHLY and FYNNEI. The CDR3 DNA is TGTGCCAGCAGGCCCGGGACAGGGGGTTACGAGCAGTACTTC. Encoded protein: CASRPGTGGYEQYF.

This chain links TRBV29-1 with TRBJ2-3; D is undetermined. The CDR3 consists of 12 residues. Germline CDR1 SQVTM, CDR2 ANQGSEA. V dropped 3 bases and J dropped 5 bases, with 9 bases sitting between them. The chain's CDR3 is CSVDPGEDTQYF. CDR3 sequence (DNA): TGCAGCGTTGACCCGGGTGAAGATACGCAGTATTTT.

This clone was picked up a small number of times. J is TRBJ2-3 and V is TRBV5-1; no clear D. This CDR3 comprises 13 residues. V shed 4 bases and J shed 0 bases, with 6 bases lying between them. Per the germline V gene, CDR1 is SGHRS and CDR2 is YFSETQ. The CDR3 DNA sequence: TGCGCCAGCAGCCCTCCGAGCACAGATACGCAGTATTTT. The encoded protein is CASSPPSTDTQYF.

This clone was seen more than once but under ten times. V and J are TRBV28 and TRBJ2-5, with a possible D match to TRBD1 (5 bases). The V end lost 10 bases, the J end lost 0 bases, and 9 bases lay between the germline ends. Germline V lookup: CDR1 MDHEN, CDR2 SYDVKM. This CDR3 contains 12 residues. The CDR3 DNA sequence: TGTGCCATCGCAGGGAACCAAGAGACCCAGTACTTC. This encodes CAIAGNQETQYF.

This clone was seen a handful of times. The J gene is TRBJ2-2, the V gene TRBV7-2; TRBD1 aligns across 8 bases. The CDR3 is 16 residues long. Germline V lookup: CDR1 SGHTA, CDR2 FQGNSA. Trimming at V came to 5 bases and at J to 4 bases, leaving 9 bases not matched to a gene. The CDR3 protein is CASSDQGARRTGELFF. The CDR3 bases are TGTGCCAGCAGCGATCAGGGGGCGCGACGCACCGGGGAGCTGTTTTTT.

This clone has just a few counts. This chain connects TRBV28 to TRBJ2-7; D remains ambiguous. The CDR3 extends over 13 amino acids. V was cut by 7 bases and J by 5 bases, with 15 bases left in between. The germline V gene encodes CDR1 MDHEN and CDR2 SYDVKM. The CDR3 loop reads CASIRELDDEQYF. The CDR3 coding sequence is TGTGCCAGCATTCGAGAGCTGGACGACGAGCAGTACTTC.

With regard to this clone: This CDR3 is also generated by other DNA sequences in the sample. The chain joins TRBV20-1 to TRBJ2-5, with D uncertain. Per the germline V gene, CDR1 is DFQATT and CDR2 is SNEGSKA (reference sequence). The V end lost 3 bases, the J end lost 5 bases, and 7 bases lay between the germline ends. CDR3 size: 11 residues. CDR3 protein: CSARDRETQYF. The CDR3 coding sequence is TGCAGTGCTAGGGACCGGGAGACCCAGTACTTC.

This clone was counted a few times. This chain uses TRBV11-2 with TRBJ2-1, with TRBD2 matching 10 bases. The V gene's germline CDR1 is SGHAT and CDR2 FQNNGV. CDR3 size: 14 residues. V was clipped by 3 bases and J by 7 bases; unmatched bases: 3. The CDR3 reads CASSLRLAGNEQFF. The CDR3 DNA reads TGTGCCAGCAGCTTGAGACTAGCGGGTAATGAGCAGTTCTTC.

This clone was counted only a few times. The rearrangement joins TRBV30 to TRBJ2-7, with 9 bases matching TRBD1. V gave up 4 bases and J gave up 6 bases; unmatched junction bases: 10. The CDR3 spans 14 residues. In germline, CDR1 is GTSNPN, CDR2 SVGIG (reference sequence). Here the CDR3 DNA reads TGTGCCTGGACCACCGGGACAGGGTCGGTCGAGCAGTACTTC. It codes for CAWTTGTGSVEQYF.

In this sample, this clone turned up a few times. This chain joins TRBV7-9 and TRBJ2-7; 9 positions match TRBD1. Germline values: CDR1 SEHNR, CDR2 FQNEAQ (reference sequence). The CDR3 has 13 residues. V gave up 5 bases and J gave up 6 bases; unmatched junction bases: 5. This CDR3 reads CASSRGQGFEQYF. DNA of the CDR3: TGTGCCAGCAGCCGTGGACAGGGGTTCGAGCAGTACTTC.

The chain has TRBV30 and TRBJ1-1; no clear D gene. Trimming removed 2 bases at V and 6 bases at J, with 10 bases between. The CDR3 extends over 12 amino acids. Germline V lookup: CDR1 GTSNPN, CDR2 SVGIG (reference sequence). The CDR3 loop is CAWSRRLSEAFF. The DNA of the CDR3 is TGTGCCTGGAGTAGAAGGCTGTCTGAAGCTTTCTTT. The variable domain in full, with the rest retrieved from reference TRBV30 and TRBJ1-1, is SQTIHQWPATLVQPVGSPLSLECTVEGTSNPNLYWYRQAAGRGLQLLFYSVGIGQISSEVPQNLSASRPQDRQFILSSKKLLLSDSGFYLCAWSRRLSEAFFGQGTRLTVV.

The chain has TRBV11-1 and TRBJ2-5; D not certain. The V end lost 0 bases, the J end lost 4 bases, and 3 bases lay between the germline ends. The germline V gene has CDR1 SGHAT and CDR2 FQDESV (reference sequence). The CDR3 is 12 amino acids. CDR3 coding DNA: TGTGCCAGCAGCTTAGCGAGAGAGACCCAGTACTTC. The encoded protein is CASSLARETQYF.

The chain combines TRBV7-2 with TRBJ2-3; D is possibly TRBD2 (5 bases). Germline CDR1 SGHTA, CDR2 FQGNSA. The CDR3 loop spans 14 amino acids. V gave up 4 bases and J gave up 4 bases, with 12 bases separating them. CDR3 protein: CASSSRGSPDTQYF. The CDR3 nucleotides are TGTGCCAGCAGCTCCCGGGGTAGTCCAGATACGCAGTATTTT.

This clone was picked up a small number of times. The CDR3 is CSARPAGGLTGELFF. The CDR3 DNA reads TGCAGCGCCCGACCCGCAGGGGGTTTGACCGGGGAGCTGTTTTTT. The chain combines TRBV29-1 with TRBJ2-2, with 7 bases identical to TRBD1. This CDR3 has 15 residues. J was trimmed by 5 bases and V by 7 bases; bases with no gene match: 13. Germline CDR1 and CDR2: SQVTM and ANQGSEA.

The chain employs TRBV7-2 and TRBJ2-7; tentative D call: TRBD1 (5 bases). This CDR3 comprises 14 residues. V was shortened by 1 base and J by 2 bases, with 9 bases between the two germline ends. Per germline, CDR1 SGHTA and CDR2 FQGNSA. The CDR3 spells CASSLGGRPYEQYF. The CDR3 DNA reads TGTGCCAGCAGCTTAGGGGGCAGGCCCTACGAGCAGTACTTC.

This rearrangement joins TRBV9 to TRBJ2-1; tentatively, D is TRBD2 (6 bases). Trimming took off 2 bases at V and 10 bases at J, with 16 bases between the two ends. This CDR3 has 14 residues. Germline CDR1 reads SGDLS; CDR2 reads YYNGEE. The CDR3 DNA is TGTGCCAGCAGCGTCGGGACTGCCACGTCGGAGCAGTTCTTC. Translation: CASSVGTATSEQFF.

The chain joins TRBV30 to TRBJ1-2, with 9 bases fitting TRBD1. V dropped 1 base and J dropped 8; count of bases not matched to a gene: 5. The CDR3 is 13 amino acids. Germline loops: CDR1 GTSNPN, CDR2 SVGIG (reference sequence). For the CDR3, the DNA is TGTGCCTGGAGTGGGGACAGGGTCCACGGCTACACCTTC. It yields the protein CAWSGDRVHGYTF.

The chain has TRBV29-1 and TRBJ2-7, with 9 bases that match TRBD1. Per germline, CDR1 SQVTM and CDR2 ANQGSEA. J was trimmed by 2 bases and V by 4 bases; bases with no gene match: 6. The CDR3 runs 14 residues. CDR3 nucleotide sequence: TGCAGCGTTGGGGACAGGGAGGGTACCTACGAGCAGTACTTC. Amino acids: CSVGDREGTYEQYF.

This clone was found a few times. V gene TRBV25-1 combines with J gene TRBJ1-1; D is unclear. CDR3 length: 13 residues. V lost 0 bases and J 2 bases, leaving 4 bases between the germline ends. Germline V gene lookup returns CDR1 MGHDK and CDR2 SYGVNS. In nucleotides, the CDR3 is TGTGCCAGCAGTGAATACGGAAACACTGAAGCTTTCTTT. Amino acids: CASSEYGNTEAFF.

The V and J genes are TRBV4-1 and TRBJ2-5; D is unresolved. Trimming left V 4 bases short and J 4 bases short, with 16 bases between. The CDR3 has 15 residues. Looked up from germline, CDR1 is MGHRA and CDR2 is YSYEKL. CDR3 nucleotides: TGCGCCAGCAGCCGAACTGAGTCTAGTTTAGAGACCCAGTACTTC. It yields the protein CASSRTESSLETQYF.

The CDR3 nucleotides are TGTGCCAGCAGCCAAAACAGGGGCCGGTGGGAGCAGTACTTC. This translates into CASSQNRGRWEQYF. This chain joins TRBV6-5 and TRBJ2-7, with TRBD1 matching over 7 bases. CDR1 and CDR2 (germline): MNHEY, SVGAGI. This CDR3 contains 14 residues. With 6 bases clipped from V and 7 bases from J, the junction kept 12 bases outside the gene matches.

This chain links TRBV9 with TRBJ2-1; 9 nucleotides line up with TRBD2. CDR1 SGDLS and CDR2 YYNGEE come from the germline V gene. The CDR3 is made up of 16 amino acids. Unmatched junction bases numbered 5, after V lost 0 bases and J lost 4 bases. The CDR3 loop is CASSVASGTRYNEQFF. The CDR3 DNA follows: TGTGCCAGCAGCGTAGCTAGCGGGACAAGGTACAATGAGCAGTTCTTC.

CDR3 nucleotide sequence: TGTGCCAGCAGTTCCTGGACTAGCGGGACCTACGAGCAGTACTTC. Residues: CASSSWTSGTYEQYF. The chain couples TRBV27 to TRBJ2-7; TRBD2 matches 12 bases. The CDR3 has 15 amino acids. Germline V gives CDR1 MNHEY, CDR2 SMNVEV (reference sequence). After removal of 4 bases from V and 2 bases from J, the junction contained 3 bases not matched to a gene.

This clone showed up just a few times. The gene calls are TRBV9 and TRBJ2-2; no definite D call. CDR3 length equals 13 residues. Germline V gene sequence: CDR1 SGDLS, CDR2 YYNGEE. Trimming removed 5 bases at V and 4 bases at J, with 9 bases between. The CDR3 DNA reads TGTGCCAGCAGGAGGCTAGTCACCGGGGAGCTGTTTTTT. Translation: CASRRLVTGELFF.

The CDR3 reads CASKGALSTDTQYF. The CDR3 DNA is TGTGCCAGCAAGGGGGCTCTTAGCACAGATACGCAGTATTTT. The chain uses TRBV2 and TRBJ2-3; TRBD1 matches at 7 bases. Germline CDR1 and CDR2: SNHLY and FYNNEI. The ends lost 7 bases at V and 0 bases at J; junction bases unmatched: 4. This CDR3 contains 14 residues. Full variable domain (outside the CDR3, taken from reference TRBV2 and TRBJ2-3): EPEVTQTPSHQVTQMGQEVILRCVPISNHLYFYWYRQILGQKVEFLVSFYNNEISEKSEIFDDQFSVERPDGSNFTLKIRSTKLEDSAMYFCASKGALSTDTQYFGPGTRLTVL.